This TCR beta chain was profiled in a study of T cells after yellow fever vaccination. Overall study findings and caveats: The booster saw the reappearance of most primary-vaccination clones (roughly 96% CD4, less than 90% CD8). Though weaker, the secondary response peaked faster, on day 5 versus 15.

The length of the CDR3 is 12 residues. Germline trimming cut 6 bases from V and 4 bases from J; bases unmatched to any gene: 3. Germline V gene data show CDR1 as MDHEN and CDR2 as SYDVKM. Generation of TCR cDNA used 5'RACE template switching (which added a universal primer site and UMIs). Using its own MiXCR run on the 5' RACE reads, TCRdb lists one record per CDR3 protein. The sample consists of roughly 140,000 distinct CDR3 sequences, 7.7% of them appearing once. This clonotype was found many times. Its matching antigen is unknown. The chain combines TRBV28 with TRBJ2-7; TRBD1 aligns across 7 bases. This material consisted of CD4+ T cells sorted from PBMCs, taken 5 days after the yellow fever booster vaccination. The source of this sequence is a man aged 25 to 45 who received the YFV17D yellow fever vaccine. In DNA, the CDR3 is TGTGCCAGCAGCTCCAGGGGGTACGAGCAGTACTTC. It codes for CASSSRGYEQYF.